Here is one T cell receptor beta chain with its context. The table came from immunoSEQ multiplex PCR; TCRdb's copy has only in-frame clones and leaves some out. The sample contains over 2 million clones, less than 95% of which appear only once. The data stem from a study of shared clonotypes between healthy human individuals. Germline values: CDR1 MGHRA, CDR2 YSYEKL. The V and J ends lost 0 bases and 9 bases respectively, with 9 bases between them. The CDR3 sequence is 13 residues long. The TCR originated in a man in his late teens or twenties in good health. Some clones in this sample may be carry-over from other donors' samples. The sample was naive CD4+ T cells from PBMCs. Subset given: CD45RA+ positively selected. The V gene is TRBV4-1, the J gene TRBJ2-1; D gene ambiguous. Written as DNA, the CDR3 is TGCGCCAGCAGCCAAGACCCCCGGCGTGAGCAGTTCTTC. Amino acid sequence: CASSQDPRREQFF.